Listed here are 27 T cell receptor beta chains from one sample, sequenced in a study of T cells in Graves' hyperthyroidism and ophthalmopathy. RNA transcripts served as the template for amplifying TCR beta CDR3 regions. The HTBI primer set served for first-round RT-PCR of the TCR CDR3. TCRdb fed the multiplex PCR reads into MiXCR, producing one record per CDR3 protein. The sample carries 400,000 or so distinct CDR3 sequences, roughly 15% recorded once. Sequenced material: blood. These TCRs come from a woman aged 55 to 70 with Graves' ophthalmopathy.

This clonotype has a count of ten or more. This chain uses TRBV29-1 with TRBJ1-1, with 7 bases fitting TRBD1. CDR1 is SQVTM, CDR2 ANQGSEA, per germline. The CDR3 extends over 15 amino acids. In DNA, the CDR3 is TGCAGTGTCCTCGGGGACAGCCGAAGAATCACTGAAGCTTTCTTT. This encodes CSVLGDSRRITEAFF.

Many counts were recorded for this clonotype. V usage is TRBV10-3 and J usage is TRBJ2-7, with 11 positions matching TRBD2. Germline-derived CDR1 and CDR2 are ENHRY and SYGVKD. CDR3 length: 14 amino acids. V gave up 5 bases and J gave up 2 bases; unmatched junction bases: 2. CDR3 loop: CAISTTSGAYEQYF. Here the CDR3 DNA reads TGTGCCATCAGTACGACTAGCGGGGCCTACGAGCAGTACTTC.

This clonotype was recorded many times. The gene calls are TRBV20-1 and TRBJ2-7; 9 positions agree with TRBD2. This CDR3 spans 16 amino acids. Germline V lookup: CDR1 DFQATT, CDR2 SNEGSKA (reference sequence). V was pared by 1 base and J by 2 bases, with 9 bases of the junction left unmatched. The CDR3 sequence: CSARVTRTSDPYEQYF. Here the CDR3 DNA reads TGCAGTGCTAGAGTAACCCGGACTAGCGACCCCTACGAGCAGTACTTC.

The chain carries TRBV20-1 and TRBJ2-1, with a tentative D call TRBD1 (6 bases). Trimming removed 0 bases at V and 0 bases at J, with 18 bases between. This CDR3 region has 18 residues. CDR1 DFQATT and CDR2 SNEGSKA come from the germline V gene (reference sequence). The CDR3 reads CSARDSPGARSSYNEQFF. CDR3 nucleotides: TGCAGTGCTAGAGATTCCCCAGGGGCGCGGAGCTCCTACAATGAGCAGTTCTTC.

Many counts were recorded for this clonotype. The rearrangement joins TRBV12-3 or TRBV12-4 to TRBJ2-1; 11 bases fit TRBD2. The CDR3 covers 19 residues. Trimming at V came to 5 bases and at J to 4 bases, leaving 16 bases not matched to a gene. Written as DNA, the CDR3 is TGTGCCAGCAGTACAACAGGGACGGCGGGACTAGCGGCATACAATGAGCAGTTCTTC. It codes for CASSTTGTAGLAAYNEQFF.

This clonotype was seen ten or more times. The rearrangement uses TRBV12-3 or TRBV12-4 and TRBJ2-3, with TRBD2 identical over 7 bases. This CDR3 contains 16 residues. With 6 bases clipped from V and 2 bases from J, the junction kept 11 bases outside the gene matches. As DNA, the CDR3 is TGTGCCAGCAGCCTTACCTATAGCGGGTTCACAGATACGCAGTATTTT. Protein sequence: CASSLTYSGFTDTQYF.

The chain combines TRBV5-6 with TRBJ2-5, with 10 bases identical to TRBD2. CDR3 length: 15 amino acids. Germline loops: CDR1 SGHDT, CDR2 YYEEEE. After removal of 5 bases from V and 5 bases from J, the junction contained 9 bases not matched to a gene. The CDR3 DNA follows: TGTGCCAGCAGTCGCAGCGGGAGGGTTGGGGAGACCCAGTACTTC. Its protein is CASSRSGRVGETQYF. The full variable domain, its missing parts supplied by reference TRBV5-6 and TRBJ2-5, is DAGVTQSPTHLIKTRGQQVTLRCSPKSGHDTVSWYQQALGQGPQFIFQYYEEEERQRGNFPDRFSGHQFPNYSSELNVNALLLGDSALYLCASSRSGRVGETQYFGPGTRLLVL.

This clonotype was picked up many times. This chain uses TRBV2 with TRBJ2-5, with a tentative D call TRBD1 (6 bases). Germline V gives CDR1 SNHLY, CDR2 FYNNEI. This CDR3 is 11 amino acids long. Trimming removed 4 bases from V and 11 bases from J, with 11 bases in between. The CDR3 nucleotides are TGTGCCAGCAGTGCAAGGGGGAATCAGTACTTC. It specifies CASSARGNQYF.

This clonotype occurred many times. The chain couples TRBV24-1 to TRBJ2-3; no clear D gene. This CDR3 has 14 residues. The V gene's germline CDR1 is KGHDR and CDR2 SFDVKD. V lost 4 bases and J lost 3, with 10 bases in between. CDR3 sequence: CATSDPTTTDTQYF. The CDR3, as DNA: TGTGCCACCAGTGACCCGACAACGACAGATACGCAGTATTTT.

This clonotype was counted ten times or more. V usage is TRBV5-1 and J usage is TRBJ2-2; D is possibly TRBD1 (6 bases). The ends were cut back, 0 bases at V and 6 bases at J, with 15 bases in the middle. This CDR3 contains 16 residues. Germline CDR1 reads SGHRS; CDR2 reads YFSETQ. The CDR3 here is CASSLVDRPMAGELFF. The CDR3 nucleotides are TGCGCCAGCAGCTTGGTCGACAGGCCGATGGCCGGGGAGCTGTTTTTT.

This clonotype was seen at least ten times. This chain links TRBV11-3 with TRBJ2-1; 9 bases map to TRBD1. CDR1 is SGHNT, CDR2 YENEEA, per germline. V was clipped by 6 bases and J by 5 bases; unmatched bases: 8. This CDR3 is built from 15 residues. The CDR3 sequence: CASSSPGTGNNEQFF. CDR3 coding DNA: TGTGCCAGCAGTTCCCCCGGGACAGGGAACAATGAGCAGTTCTTC.

This chain joins TRBV7-8 and TRBJ2-6, with D perhaps given as TRBD1 or TRBD2 (6 bases each). Trimming removed 5 bases from V and 0 bases from J, with 17 bases in between. Germline V gene data show CDR1 as SGHVS and CDR2 as FQNEAQ. This CDR3 spans 18 amino acids. Here the CDR3 reads CASSRTRGVFSGANVLTF. The CDR3, as DNA: TGTGCCAGCAGCCGGACGAGGGGGGTGTTCTCTGGGGCCAACGTCCTGACTTTC.

This clonotype has a handful of counts. Compared with germline, one end of the junction differs, possibly owing to a read error. The V gene is TRBV18, the J gene TRBJ2-5; TRBD1 is a possible D gene (5 bases). This CDR3 is 14 amino acids long. Looked up from germline, CDR1 is KGHSH and CDR2 is LQKENI. This CDR3 is CASSPWQGQETRYF. The CDR3 nucleotides are TGTGCCAGCTCACCATGGCAGGGCCAGGAGACCCGGTACTTC.

The rearrangement links TRBV7-9 to TRBJ1-3, with D perhaps matching TRBD1 (5 bases). Trimming removed 6 bases at V and 0 bases at J, with 15 bases between. Germline assignment: CDR1 SEHNR and CDR2 FQNEAQ (reference sequence). This CDR3 is built from 16 residues. CDR3 protein: CASSFGHSSSGNTIYF. The CDR3 nucleotides read TGTGCCAGCAGTTTCGGACATTCGAGCTCTGGAAACACCATATATTTT.

This clonotype was observed at least ten times. The chain joins TRBV7-8 to TRBJ1-1; D call uncertain. The V and J ends lost 1 base and 0 bases respectively, with 9 bases between them. This CDR3 has 15 amino acids. Germline-derived CDR1 and CDR2 are SGHVS and FQNEAQ. In DNA, the CDR3 is TGTGCCAGCAGCTTAGGTCGGCAGATGAACACTGAAGCTTTCTTT. Protein product: CASSLGRQMNTEAFF.

The chain employs TRBV20-1 and TRBJ2-1; TRBD2 matches 11 bases. CDR1 and CDR2 from the germline V gene are DFQATT and SNEGSKA (reference sequence). This CDR3 contains 16 residues. J lost 8 bases, V lost 1 base, and 10 bases had no gene match. CDR3 sequence: CSARAITSGSGDEQFF. In DNA, the CDR3 is TGCAGTGCTAGAGCTATAACTAGCGGGAGTGGTGATGAGCAGTTCTTC.

This clonotype was observed a handful of times. This sequence joins TRBV4-1 and TRBJ2-7; 8 nucleotides line up with TRBD1. The CDR3 runs 19 residues. Germline V gives CDR1 MGHRA, CDR2 YSYEKL. Trimming at V came to 1 base and at J to 3 bases, leaving 17 bases not matched to a gene. For the CDR3, the DNA is TGCGCCAGCAGCCAAGCCCCTCTCCGGACAGGGAGTAGAAGCTACGAGCAGTACTTC. Translating gives CASSQAPLRTGSRSYEQYF.

This clonotype was seen only a few times. The chain is built from TRBV4-1 and TRBJ2-5; 12 bases map to TRBD2. Germline-derived CDR1 and CDR2 are MGHRA and YSYEKL. V dropped 0 bases and J dropped 3; count of bases not matched to a gene: 2. This CDR3 has 16 amino acids. CDR3 sequence: CASSQDGLAGKETQYF. CDR3 bases: TGCGCCAGCAGCCAAGATGGACTAGCGGGAAAAGAGACCCAGTACTTC.

This clonotype was detected many times. The J gene is TRBJ2-6, the V gene TRBV28; D not resolved. CDR1 and CDR2 from the germline V gene are MDHEN and SYDVKM. Trimming removed 8 bases from V and 4 bases from J, with 18 bases in between. The CDR3 sequence is 16 residues long. CDR3 protein: CASGEAQLSGANVLTF. In DNA, the CDR3 is TGTGCCAGCGGAGAGGCCCAGCTTTCCGGGGCCAACGTCCTGACTTTC.

Ten or more counts support this clonotype. The CDR3 DNA sequence: TGTGCCAGCAGCTTAGGGACTCCTACGAATACGCAGTATTTT. Protein sequence: CASSLGTPTNTQYF. This chain joins TRBV7-2 and TRBJ2-3; D perhaps matches TRBD2 (5 bases). The CDR3 is 14 residues long. Trimming took 1 base from V and 7 from J, leaving 12 bases between them. The germline V gene has CDR1 SGHTA and CDR2 FQGNSA.

V and J are TRBV29-1 and TRBJ1-4; TRBD1 is a possible D gene (6 bases). The CDR3 covers 13 residues. Trimming pared 7 bases from V and 8 bases from J, leaving 17 bases between. Germline loops: CDR1 SQVTM, CDR2 ANQGSEA. The CDR3 sequence is CSAQTGRREKLFF. For the CDR3, the DNA is TGCAGCGCCCAGACAGGAAGAAGGGAAAAACTGTTTTTT.

This sequence joins TRBV12-3 or TRBV12-4 and TRBJ1-2; maybe TRBD1 (6 bases). The CDR3 contains 14 residues. V was pared by 5 bases and J by 8 bases, with 18 bases between. The CDR3, as DNA: TGTGCCAGCAGTCTCAGGGGACGGAGTGGAGGCTACACCTTC. Its translation is CASSLRGRSGGYTF.

Many counts were recorded for this clonotype. The V and J genes are TRBV11-3 and TRBJ2-3, with 8 nucleotides matching TRBD2. Germline values: CDR1 SGHNT, CDR2 YENEEA. The CDR3 is 16 residues long. The V segment lost 1 base and the J segment 6 bases; nucleotides outside the gene matches: 9. This CDR3 is CASSLGSGRGPDTQYF. In DNA, the CDR3 is TGTGCCAGCAGCTTAGGGTCCGGGAGGGGTCCCGATACGCAGTATTTT.

The CDR3: CASSLDTSGSSTDTQYF. The CDR3 DNA is TGTGCCAGCAGCTTGGATACTAGCGGGAGCAGCACAGATACGCAGTATTTT. The chain recombines TRBV5-8 with TRBJ2-3; 11 bases match TRBD2. This CDR3 is 17 amino acids long. Germline values: CDR1 SGHTS, CDR2 YDEGEE. V shed 0 bases, J shed 0 bases, and the junction held 3 bases outside the gene matches.

This chain links TRBV20-1 with TRBJ2-1; 13 nucleotides match TRBD2. Germline CDR1 DFQATT, CDR2 SNEGSKA (reference sequence). Losses at the gene ends were 4 bases for V and 0 bases for J; bases not matched to a gene: 6. CDR3 length: 17 residues. This CDR3 is CSATPGTSGTSYNEQFF. The CDR3 bases are TGCAGTGCTACTCCCGGGACTAGCGGGACCTCCTACAATGAGCAGTTCTTC.

In this sample, this clonotype turned up many times. The CDR3 DNA follows: TGTGCCAGCAGGACTTCGAGCACAGATACGCAGTATTTT. Its translation: CASRTSSTDTQYF. The chain uses TRBV3-1 and TRBJ2-3; D is unresolved. This CDR3 region has 13 residues. CDR1 LGHDT and CDR2 YNNKEL come from the germline V gene (reference sequence). Trimming removed 6 bases at V and 0 bases at J, with 7 bases between.

This clonotype came up a few times. Compared with germline, one end of the junction differs, possibly owing to a read error. V is TRBV20-1 and J is TRBJ2-2; tentative D call: TRBD2 (6 bases). The CDR3 is 13 residues long. CDR1 and CDR2 (germline): DFQATT, SNEGSKA (reference sequence). The CDR3 is CSAIVNEPGELLF. The CDR3 DNA reads as TGCAGTGCTATAGTCAATGAGCCGGGGGAGCTGCTTTTT.